The subject of this entry is one T cell receptor beta chain. This sample stems from a study of blood T cell repertoires in COVID-19. Turning to the study itself: The origin of the acute and convalescent COVID-19 samples was the United States, Italy and Spain. PBMCs, B-cell-depleted T cells, or T cells were the source of the cDNA or gDNA that made up the material.

The trim removed 7 bases at V and 4 bases at J, leaving 11 bases unmatched. Germline V gene data show CDR1 as LNHDA and CDR2 as SQIVND (reference sequence). This CDR3 contains 15 residues. How the authors handled the data: Reference gene primer amplification yielded estimated nucleated cell counts. This table comes from immunoSEQ multiplex PCR, and its TCRdb copy is limited to in-frame clones, with some not included. Clone size and the V and J calls come from that table; the DNA yielded D and trimming. The sample lists 90,000 to 120,000 clones, about 85% seen once, with 2.1% in the top ten. The chain joins TRBV19 to TRBJ2-3; 7 bases map to TRBD2. The sample was peripheral blood. The sequence came from a human donor in a cohort sampled during active COVID-19. Written as DNA, the CDR3 is TGTGCCAGTACTCAGACCGGGGAGGGTGCAGATACGCAGTATTTT. It specifies CASTQTGEGADTQYF.